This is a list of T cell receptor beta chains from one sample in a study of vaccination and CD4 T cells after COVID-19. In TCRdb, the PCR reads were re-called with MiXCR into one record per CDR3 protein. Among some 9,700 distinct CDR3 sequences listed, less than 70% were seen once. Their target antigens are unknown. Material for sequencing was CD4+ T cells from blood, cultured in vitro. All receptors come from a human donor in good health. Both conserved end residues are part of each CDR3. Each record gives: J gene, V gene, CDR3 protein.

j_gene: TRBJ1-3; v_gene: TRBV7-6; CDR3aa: CASSLGTGGNTIYF
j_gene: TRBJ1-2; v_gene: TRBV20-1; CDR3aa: CSARVVGTGGYYGYTF
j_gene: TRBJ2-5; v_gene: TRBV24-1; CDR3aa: CATSEGSGREEETQYF
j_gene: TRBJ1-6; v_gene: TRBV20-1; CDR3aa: CSVRLGNSPLHF
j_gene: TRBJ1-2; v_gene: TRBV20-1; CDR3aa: CSARHPLEDRGSFNYGYTF
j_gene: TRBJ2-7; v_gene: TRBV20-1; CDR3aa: CSASPAESSYEQYF
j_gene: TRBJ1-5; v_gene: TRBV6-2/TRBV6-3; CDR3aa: CASSYRGINQPQHF
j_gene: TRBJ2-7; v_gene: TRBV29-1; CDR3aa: CSVEVSGSSYEQYF
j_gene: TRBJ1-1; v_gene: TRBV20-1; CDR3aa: CSEAGGNTEAFF
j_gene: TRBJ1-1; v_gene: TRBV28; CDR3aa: CASIPRGRLNTEAFF
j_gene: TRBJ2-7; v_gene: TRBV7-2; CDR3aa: CASSLSARTYEQYF
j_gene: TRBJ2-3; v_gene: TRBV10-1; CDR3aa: CATGTSPTDTQYF
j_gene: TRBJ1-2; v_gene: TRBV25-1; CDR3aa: CASSGPTVYGYTF
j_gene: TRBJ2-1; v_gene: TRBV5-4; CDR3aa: CASSPGWAAGGQFF
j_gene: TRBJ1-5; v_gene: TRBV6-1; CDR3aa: CASILQPGEGGNQPQHF
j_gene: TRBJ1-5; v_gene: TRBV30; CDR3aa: CAWSDAGNQPQHF
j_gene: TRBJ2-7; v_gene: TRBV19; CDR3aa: CASTHGGGSGEQYF
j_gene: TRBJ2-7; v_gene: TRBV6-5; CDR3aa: CASSYNSAGGSYEQYF
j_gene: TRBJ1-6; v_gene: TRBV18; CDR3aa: CASSPGEVPPLHF
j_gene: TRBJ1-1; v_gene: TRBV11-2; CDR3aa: CASNSVGRNTEAFF
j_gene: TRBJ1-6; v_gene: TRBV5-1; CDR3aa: CASAPGRAPPLHF
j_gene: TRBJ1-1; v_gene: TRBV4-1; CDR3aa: CASSQVARRRGDTEAFF
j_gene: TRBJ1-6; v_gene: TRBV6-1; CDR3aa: CATGTGSLSPLHF
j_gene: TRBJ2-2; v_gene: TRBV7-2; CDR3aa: CASSLARAGELFF
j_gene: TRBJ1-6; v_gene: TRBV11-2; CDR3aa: CASSLRGGTGDSPLHF
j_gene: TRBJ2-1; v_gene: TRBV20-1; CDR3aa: CSASGGPSHYNEQFF
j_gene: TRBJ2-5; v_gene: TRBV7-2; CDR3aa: CASSRDEETQYF
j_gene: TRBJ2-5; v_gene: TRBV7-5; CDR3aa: CISVSEAPVGTETQYF
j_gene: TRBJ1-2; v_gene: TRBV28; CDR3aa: CASSRKAPPTF
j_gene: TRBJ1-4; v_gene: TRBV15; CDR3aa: CATSPGLNEKLFF
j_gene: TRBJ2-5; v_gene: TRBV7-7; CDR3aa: CASSPFFLETQYF
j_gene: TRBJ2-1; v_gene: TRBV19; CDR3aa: CASTATPFSYNEQFF
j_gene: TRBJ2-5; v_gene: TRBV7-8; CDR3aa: CASSRDQETQYF
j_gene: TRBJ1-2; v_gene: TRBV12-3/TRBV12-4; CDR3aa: CASSALTGGGYGYTF
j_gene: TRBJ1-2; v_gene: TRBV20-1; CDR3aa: CSARGLGNYGYTF
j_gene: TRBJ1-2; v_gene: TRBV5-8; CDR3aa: CASSRVYGYTF
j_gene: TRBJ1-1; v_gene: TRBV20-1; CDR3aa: CSARVTFREGETEAFF
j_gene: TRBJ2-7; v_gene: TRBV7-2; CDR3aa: CASSPGTLVYEQYF
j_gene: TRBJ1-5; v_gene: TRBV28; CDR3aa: CASSRLSNQPQHF
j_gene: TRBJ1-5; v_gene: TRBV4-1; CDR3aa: CASSPRGDQPQHF
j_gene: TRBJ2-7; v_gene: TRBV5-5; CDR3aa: CASSPLGSSYEQYF
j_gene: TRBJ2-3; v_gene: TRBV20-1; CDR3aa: CSARPSTSTDTQYF
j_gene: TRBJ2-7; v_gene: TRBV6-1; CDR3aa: CASSGGRGIGEQYF
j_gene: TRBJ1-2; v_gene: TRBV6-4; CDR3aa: CASSMDGGNYGYTF
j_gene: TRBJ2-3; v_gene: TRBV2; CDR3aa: CASSALGVTDTQYF
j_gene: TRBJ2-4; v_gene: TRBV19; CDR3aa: CASRGQGLAGMGNIQYF
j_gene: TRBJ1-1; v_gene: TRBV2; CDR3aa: CASILRGGAMNTEAFF
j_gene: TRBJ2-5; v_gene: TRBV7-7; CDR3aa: CASSLGTSGGMETQYF
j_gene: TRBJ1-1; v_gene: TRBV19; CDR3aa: CASSILLARGGGTEAFF
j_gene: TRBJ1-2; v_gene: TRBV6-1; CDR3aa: CASSELGGRGYGYTF
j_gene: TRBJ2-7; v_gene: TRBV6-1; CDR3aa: CASRAESYEQYF
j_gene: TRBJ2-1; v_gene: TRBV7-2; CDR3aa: CASSLVNPEDRGGQFF
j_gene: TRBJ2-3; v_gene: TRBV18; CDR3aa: CASSPLHTRGASSTDTQYF
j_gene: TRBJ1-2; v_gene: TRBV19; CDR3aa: CASSTGQARGGYTF